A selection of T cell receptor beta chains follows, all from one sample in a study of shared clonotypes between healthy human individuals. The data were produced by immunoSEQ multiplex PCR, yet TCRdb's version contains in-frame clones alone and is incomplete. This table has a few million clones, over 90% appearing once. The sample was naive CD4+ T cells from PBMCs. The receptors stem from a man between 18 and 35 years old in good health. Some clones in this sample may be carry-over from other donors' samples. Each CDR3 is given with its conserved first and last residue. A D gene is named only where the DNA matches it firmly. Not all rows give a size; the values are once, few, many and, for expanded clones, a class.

CDR3nt: TGTGCCAGCTCACCACTAACTGGACACGCGAATGAAAAACTGTTTTTT
CDR3aa: CASSPLTGHANEKLFF
j_gene: TRBJ1-4
v_gene: TRBV18
abundance: NA
d_gene: NA

CDR3nt: TGTGCCAGCTCACCCCTCTTGACAGAAAACATTCAGTACTTC
CDR3aa: CASSPLLTENIQYF
j_gene: TRBJ2-4
v_gene: TRBV18
abundance: NA
d_gene: NA

CDR3nt: TGCGCCAGCAGCCAAGAGGAGGACTCTGGAAACACCATATATTTT
CDR3aa: CASSQEEDSGNTIYF
j_gene: TRBJ1-3
v_gene: TRBV4-1
abundance: NA
d_gene: NA

CDR3nt: TGTGCCAGCAGTTCCGGACAGGGAGGGACAGATACGCAGTATTTT
CDR3aa: CASSSGQGGTDTQYF
j_gene: TRBJ2-3
v_gene: TRBV2
abundance: NA
d_gene: NA

CDR3nt: TGTGCCAGCAGCTCCTCCGGGACAGGAAACACCATATATTTT
CDR3aa: CASSSSGTGNTIYF
j_gene: TRBJ1-3
v_gene: TRBV7-9
abundance: NA
d_gene: NA

CDR3nt: TGTGCCAGTAGCCTTCAGCGGGGGCCCTACGAGCAGTACTTC
CDR3aa: CASSLQRGPYEQYF
j_gene: TRBJ2-7
v_gene: TRBV19
abundance: NA
d_gene: TRBD2

CDR3nt: TGTGCCAGCAGCACTACTAATCCGGAGGTGGGCTACACCTTC
CDR3aa: CASSTTNPEVGYTF
j_gene: TRBJ1-2
v_gene: TRBV5-5
abundance: NA
d_gene: NA

CDR3nt: TGCGCCAGCAGCTTGGGTGGATTGAGCGATACGCAGTATTTT
CDR3aa: CASSLGGLSDTQYF
j_gene: TRBJ2-3
v_gene: TRBV5-1
abundance: NA
d_gene: NA

CDR3nt: TGTGCCAGCAGTTTAATAGCGGGAAACGAGCAGTACTTC
CDR3aa: CASSLIAGNEQYF
j_gene: TRBJ2-7
v_gene: TRBV28
abundance: NA
d_gene: TRBD2

CDR3nt: TGTGCCTGGAGTGTAGGCGGTGGGGACACTGAAGCTTTCTTT
CDR3aa: CAWSVGGGDTEAFF
j_gene: TRBJ1-1
v_gene: TRBV30
abundance: few
d_gene: NA

CDR3nt: TGTGCCAGCAGCCCGCGCCCGGCCACGCAGGGCACTGAAGCTTTCTTT
CDR3aa: CASSPRPATQGTEAFF
j_gene: TRBJ1-1
v_gene: TRBV4-2
abundance: NA
d_gene: NA

CDR3nt: TGTGCCAGCAGCTCCCGACCTGGGGTTTACAATGAGCAGTTCTTC
CDR3aa: CASSSRPGVYNEQFF
j_gene: TRBJ2-1
v_gene: TRBV7-2
abundance: NA
d_gene: NA

CDR3nt: TGCGCCAGCAGAAGACAGGGGGGAAGCAATCAGCCCCAGCATTTT
CDR3aa: CASRRQGGSNQPQHF
j_gene: TRBJ1-5
v_gene: TRBV4-1
abundance: NA
d_gene: TRBD1

CDR3nt: TGTGCCAGCAGTGAATATACCCCCGGGAGGGTCTATGGCTACACCTTC
CDR3aa: CASSEYTPGRVYGYTF
j_gene: TRBJ1-2
v_gene: TRBV25-1
abundance: NA
d_gene: NA

CDR3nt: TGTGCCAGCAGTTTACGAGGTCAGCCCCAGCATTTT
CDR3aa: CASSLRGQPQHF
j_gene: TRBJ1-5
v_gene: TRBV27
abundance: few
d_gene: NA

CDR3nt: TGCGCCAGCAGCCAGACAGCTTTTAATGAAAAACTGTTTTTT
CDR3aa: CASSQTAFNEKLFF
j_gene: TRBJ1-4
v_gene: TRBV4-1
abundance: NA
d_gene: NA

CDR3nt: TGTGCCAGCAGTTTATCCGCCGGGATTTCCTACGAGCAGTACTTC
CDR3aa: CASSLSAGISYEQYF
j_gene: TRBJ2-7
v_gene: TRBV27
abundance: NA
d_gene: NA

CDR3nt: TGTGCCAGCAGTGACCAAGGGGGACAAGCCTACGAGCAGTACTTC
CDR3aa: CASSDQGGQAYEQYF
j_gene: TRBJ2-7
v_gene: TRBV6-1
abundance: NA
d_gene: NA

CDR3nt: TGCGCCAGCAGCTTGGCTGGCTTCGGGGCCAACGTCCTGACTTTC
CDR3aa: CASSLAGFGANVLTF
j_gene: TRBJ2-6
v_gene: TRBV5-1
abundance: NA
d_gene: NA

CDR3nt: TGTGCCAGTATTATCGGGACCGCTTACAATGAGCAGTTCTTC
CDR3aa: CASIIGTAYNEQFF
j_gene: TRBJ2-1
v_gene: TRBV19
abundance: NA
d_gene: NA

CDR3nt: TGTGCCAGCAGCCCTAGCGGGCAAGCCGACTGGGGAGATACGCAGTATTTT
CDR3aa: CASSPSGQADWGDTQYF
j_gene: TRBJ2-3
v_gene: TRBV7-3
abundance: NA
d_gene: TRBD2

CDR3nt: TGTGCCAGTAGTATGAGGGAGAACACTGAAGCTTTCTTT
CDR3aa: CASSMRENTEAFF
j_gene: TRBJ1-1
v_gene: TRBV19
abundance: NA
d_gene: NA

CDR3nt: TGTGCCACCAGCGGGAGGGAGGTACTAGATACGCAGTATTTT
CDR3aa: CATSGREVLDTQYF
j_gene: TRBJ2-3
v_gene: TRBV15
abundance: NA
d_gene: TRBD2

CDR3nt: TGTGCCAGCAGTTGGACAGGGAAGACTATGAGAGGTCAGCCCCAGCATTTT
CDR3aa: CASSWTGKTMRGQPQHF
j_gene: TRBJ1-5
v_gene: TRBV6-8
abundance: NA
d_gene: TRBD1

CDR3nt: TGCGCCAGCAGCTTGACGGTCTCGGAAAGTAATGCAGCTTTCTTT
CDR3aa: CASSLTVSESNAAFF
j_gene: TRBJ1-1
v_gene: TRBV5-1
abundance: NA
d_gene: NA

CDR3nt: TGTGCCAGCAGTGACTTAAGCGGGAGGGCCTCAAACATTCAGTACTTC
CDR3aa: CASSDLSGRASNIQYF
j_gene: TRBJ2-4
v_gene: TRBV2
abundance: NA
d_gene: TRBD2

CDR3nt: TGTGCCACCCGGAAAGGGATCTACCAAGAGACCCAGTACTTC
CDR3aa: CATRKGIYQETQYF
j_gene: TRBJ2-5
v_gene: TRBV19
abundance: NA
d_gene: NA

CDR3nt: TGTGCCAGCAGCCAAGACCCGACAGGGGTGTGGACTGAAGCTTTCTTT
CDR3aa: CASSQDPTGVWTEAFF
j_gene: TRBJ1-1
v_gene: TRBV14
abundance: NA
d_gene: TRBD1